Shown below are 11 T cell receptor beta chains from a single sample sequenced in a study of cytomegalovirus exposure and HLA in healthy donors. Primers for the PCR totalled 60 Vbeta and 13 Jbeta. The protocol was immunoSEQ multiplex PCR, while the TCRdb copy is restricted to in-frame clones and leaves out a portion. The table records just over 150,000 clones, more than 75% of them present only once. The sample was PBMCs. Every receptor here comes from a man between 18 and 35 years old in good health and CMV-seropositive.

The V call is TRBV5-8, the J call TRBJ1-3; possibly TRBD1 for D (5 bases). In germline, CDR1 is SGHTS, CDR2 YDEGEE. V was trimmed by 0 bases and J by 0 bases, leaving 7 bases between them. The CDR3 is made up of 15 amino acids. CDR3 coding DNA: TGTGCCAGCAGCTTGGGGAGGGGCTCTGGAAACACCATATATTTT. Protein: CASSLGRGSGNTIYF.

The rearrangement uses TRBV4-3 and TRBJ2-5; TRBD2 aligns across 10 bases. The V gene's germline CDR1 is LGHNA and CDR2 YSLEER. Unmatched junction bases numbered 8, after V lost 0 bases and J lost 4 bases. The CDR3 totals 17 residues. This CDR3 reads CASSQDKPSGGGETQYF. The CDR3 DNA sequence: TGCGCCAGCAGCCAAGATAAGCCTAGCGGGGGTGGAGAGACCCAGTACTTC.

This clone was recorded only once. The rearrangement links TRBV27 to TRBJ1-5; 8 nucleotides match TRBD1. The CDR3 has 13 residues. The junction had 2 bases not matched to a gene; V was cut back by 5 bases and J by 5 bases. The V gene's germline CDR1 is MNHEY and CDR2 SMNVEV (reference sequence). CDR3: CASSGQGDQPQHF. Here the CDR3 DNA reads TGTGCCAGCAGTGGACAGGGTGATCAGCCCCAGCATTTT.

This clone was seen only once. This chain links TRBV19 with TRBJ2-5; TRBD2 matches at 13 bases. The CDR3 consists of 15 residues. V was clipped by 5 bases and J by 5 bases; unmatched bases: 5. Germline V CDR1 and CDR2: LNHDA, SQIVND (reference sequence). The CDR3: CASSALAGGRETQYF. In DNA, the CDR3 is TGTGCCAGTAGTGCACTAGCGGGGGGGCGTGAGACCCAGTACTTC.

CDR3 nucleotide sequence: TGTGCCAGTAGTATCAGGGATGAGCAGTTCTTC. It translates to CASSIRDEQFF. The genes are TRBV19 and TRBJ2-1, with a possible D match to TRBD1 (5 bases). Between the trimmed V and J ends, which lost 3 bases and 8 bases, there was a span of 5 bases. The germline CDR1 and CDR2 sequences are LNHDA and SQIVND (reference sequence). This CDR3 contains 11 residues.

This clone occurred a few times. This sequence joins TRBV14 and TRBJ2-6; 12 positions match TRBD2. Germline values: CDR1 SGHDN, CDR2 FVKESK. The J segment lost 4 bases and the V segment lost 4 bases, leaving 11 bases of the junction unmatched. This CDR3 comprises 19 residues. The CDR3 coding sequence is TGTGCCAGCAGCCGAAAAGAACTAGCGGGGGGCCCCGGGGCCAACGTCCTGACTTTC. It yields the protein CASSRKELAGGPGANVLTF.

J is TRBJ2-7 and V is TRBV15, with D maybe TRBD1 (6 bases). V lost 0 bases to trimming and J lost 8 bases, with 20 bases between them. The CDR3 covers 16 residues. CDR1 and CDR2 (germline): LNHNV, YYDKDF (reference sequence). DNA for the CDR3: TGTGCCACCAGCAGAGAGTTGGGAGTGGCAGGGGACAAGCAGTACTTC. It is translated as CATSRELGVAGDKQYF.

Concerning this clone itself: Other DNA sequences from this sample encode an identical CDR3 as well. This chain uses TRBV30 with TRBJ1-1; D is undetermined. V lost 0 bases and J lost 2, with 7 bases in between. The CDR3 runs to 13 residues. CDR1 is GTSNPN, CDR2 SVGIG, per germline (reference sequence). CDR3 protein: CAWSVQLNTEAFF. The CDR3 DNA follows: TGTGCCTGGAGTGTTCAGTTAAACACTGAAGCTTTCTTT.

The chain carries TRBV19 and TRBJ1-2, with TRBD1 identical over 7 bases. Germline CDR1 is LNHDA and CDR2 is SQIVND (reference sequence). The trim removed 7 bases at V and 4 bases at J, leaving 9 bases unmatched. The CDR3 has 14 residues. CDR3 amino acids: CASMEQGTSYGYTF. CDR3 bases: TGTGCCAGTATGGAACAGGGGACGTCCTATGGCTACACCTTC.

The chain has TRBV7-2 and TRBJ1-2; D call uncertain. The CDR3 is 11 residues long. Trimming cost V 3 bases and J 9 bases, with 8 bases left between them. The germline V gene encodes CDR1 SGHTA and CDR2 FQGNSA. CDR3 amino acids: CASSFGVSYTF. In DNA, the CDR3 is TGTGCCAGCAGCTTCGGGGTTAGCTACACCTTC.

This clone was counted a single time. The CDR3 here is CASRSGGVSYEQYF. The CDR3 DNA reads TGCGCCAGCCGTAGCGGGGGGGTCTCCTACGAGCAGTACTTC. The rearrangement joins TRBV5-1 to TRBJ2-7; 11 nucleotides match TRBD2. Germline loops: CDR1 SGHRS, CDR2 YFSETQ. The CDR3 length is 14 residues. The V and J ends lost 7 bases and 0 bases, in that order; junction bases with no gene match: 3.